The 10 T cell receptor beta chains presented below share a single source sample, sequenced in a study of cytomegalovirus exposure and HLA in healthy donors. The PCR had 60 Vbeta and 13 Jbeta primers. Sequenced by immunoSEQ multiplex PCR; TCRdb stores in-frame clones only, minus some. The sample carries some 200,000 clones, roughly 80% recorded once. Material: PBMCs. The receptors stem from a man in his fifties in good health and CMV-seronegative.

The genes are TRBV4-1 and TRBJ1-6; D is undetermined. V lost 5 bases to trimming and J lost 8 bases, with 13 bases between them. The germline CDR1 and CDR2 sequences are MGHRA and YSYEKL. The CDR3 runs to 14 residues. CDR3 protein: CASSVRRPDSPLHF. As DNA, the CDR3 is TGCGCCAGCAGCGTACGGAGACCTGATTCACCCCTCCACTTT.

This clone was found a few times. V usage is TRBV5-5 and J usage is TRBJ1-6; no firm D call. Germline values: CDR1 SGHKS, CDR2 YYEKEE (reference sequence). V was shortened by 0 bases and J by 0 bases, with 7 bases between the two germline ends. CDR3 length: 16 amino acids. In DNA form, the CDR3 reads TGTGCCAGCAGCTTGGATGCAGTCTCCTATAATTCACCCCTCCACTTT. It specifies CASSLDAVSYNSPLHF.

This rearrangement joins TRBV6-6 to TRBJ1-1, with D unresolved. CDR3 size: 15 residues. The germline V and J ends were trimmed by 4 bases and 1 base, with 13 bases remaining between them. The germline CDR1 and CDR2 sequences are MNHNY and SVGAGI (reference sequence). The CDR3 spells CASSFPPRGNTEAFF. The CDR3 DNA follows: TGTGCCAGCAGTTTTCCCCCCCGGGGGAACACTGAAGCTTTCTTT.

This clone was observed a single time. The CDR3 DNA reads as TGTGCCAGCAGCTTTCGGGGATCGTCACCCCTCCACTTT. Its translation: CASSFRGSSPLHF. The chain couples TRBV7-3 to TRBJ1-6; D gene uncertain. The V end was cut by 3 bases, the J end by 10 bases, with 10 bases between. This CDR3 spans 13 amino acids. Germline V CDR1 and CDR2: SGHTA, FQGTGA. Complete variable domain (other parts from reference TRBV7-3 and TRBJ1-6): GAGVSQTPSNKVTEKGKYVELRCDPISGHTALYWYRQSLGQGPEFLIYFQGTGAADDSGLPNDRFFAVRPEGSVSTLKIQRTERGDSAVYLCASSFRGSSPLHFGNGTRLTVT.

The gene calls are TRBV19 and TRBJ1-2, with a possible D match to TRBD1 (5 bases). The CDR3 contains 14 residues. CDR1 is LNHDA and CDR2 is SQIVND in the germline V gene (reference sequence). Trimming took 3 bases from V and 4 from J, leaving 12 bases between them. CDR3 sequence: CASSIRTGGYGYTF. CDR3 nucleotide sequence: TGTGCCAGTAGTATTCGGACGGGGGGCTATGGCTACACCTTC.

The V call is TRBV7-9, the J call TRBJ2-5; no definite D call. Looked up from germline, CDR1 is SEHNR and CDR2 is FQNEAQ (reference sequence). Trimming pared 1 base from V and 3 bases from J, leaving 6 bases between. The CDR3 runs to 13 residues. CDR3 bases: TGTGCCAGCAGCTTAGATTATGAAGAGACCCAGTACTTC. This sequence encodes CASSLDYEETQYF.

The V gene is TRBV4-1, the J gene TRBJ2-5, with a possible D match to TRBD2 (6 bases). The CDR3 has 15 amino acids. V gave up 0 bases and J gave up 5 bases, with 13 bases separating them. Germline-derived CDR1 and CDR2 are MGHRA and YSYEKL. CDR3 region: CASSQDGLALETQYF. Written as DNA, the CDR3 is TGCGCCAGCAGCCAAGACGGGCTAGCGCTGGAGACCCAGTACTTC.

The rearrangement uses TRBV27 and TRBJ2-3; 7 nucleotides align to TRBD1. J gave up 4 bases and V 5 bases, and 6 bases lay outside the gene matches. Germline V gene data show CDR1 as MNHEY and CDR2 as SMNVEV (reference sequence). The CDR3 totals 14 residues. CDR3 in amino acids: CASSMKTGADTQYF. The CDR3 nucleotides read TGTGCCAGCAGTATGAAAACAGGGGCAGATACGCAGTATTTT.

V usage is TRBV23-1 and J usage is TRBJ2-7; no reliable D call. TRBV23-1 is given ORF status, its function remaining uncertain. Trimming shortened V by 1 base and J by 6 bases, and 19 bases separated the two germline ends. This CDR3 is built from 16 residues. The CDR3 sequence is CASSQYSELVPPEQYF. The DNA for the CDR3 is TGCGCCAGCAGTCAATATAGTGAACTCGTGCCTCCCGAGCAGTACTTC.

The chain links TRBV6-5 to TRBJ2-3; 10 nucleotides align to TRBD2. V shed 7 bases, J shed 4 bases, and the junction held 5 bases outside the gene matches. The CDR3 totals 14 residues. In germline, CDR1 is MNHEY, CDR2 SVGAGI. The CDR3 bases are TGTGCCAGCACCCAAAGCGGGGGGGCAGATACGCAGTATTTT. It codes for CASTQSGGADTQYF.